This T cell receptor (beta chain) was profiled in a study of T cell repertoires in cytomegalovirus infection. The overall study: Peptides in the study included HLA-C-restricted and HLA-B-restricted CMV epitopes. Indicated by public TCR beta signatures were CMV infection and matching HLA type.

The V end was cut by 6 bases, the J end by 0 bases, with 11 bases between. The CDR3 runs 14 residues. TCRdb fed the reads into MiXCR, producing one record per CDR3 protein. The data contain roughly 80,000 distinct CDR3 sequences, 20% to 30% of them singletons. Findings and caveats of the study: Adding up the frequency of public TCR beta families identified people who carried CMV plus the relevant HLA. The response measured ex vivo was dominated by TCR beta clonotypes (HLA-C-restricted and CMV-specific).

At least ten counts were recorded for this clonotype. Its antigen remains unidentified. Sequences were derived from CD8+ T cells from cultured PBMCs, sampled from culture after CMV antigen stimulation. The chain links TRBV12-3 or TRBV12-4 to TRBJ1-1; D possibly corresponds to TRBD1 (6 bases). The clonotype originates from a human donor in good health (CMV status not recorded). Some clones in this sample may be carry-over from other donors' samples. The CDR3, as DNA: TGTGCCAGCAGAAACAGGGCAATGAACACTGAAGCTTTCTTT. Its translation is CASRNRAMNTEAFF.